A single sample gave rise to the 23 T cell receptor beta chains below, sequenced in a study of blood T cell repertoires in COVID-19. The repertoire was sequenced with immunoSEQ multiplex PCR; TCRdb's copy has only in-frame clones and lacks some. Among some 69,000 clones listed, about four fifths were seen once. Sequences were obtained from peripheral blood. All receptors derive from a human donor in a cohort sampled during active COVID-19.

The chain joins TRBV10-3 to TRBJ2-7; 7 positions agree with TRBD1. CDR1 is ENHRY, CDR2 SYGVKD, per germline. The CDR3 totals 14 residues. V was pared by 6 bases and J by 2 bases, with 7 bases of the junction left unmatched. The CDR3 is CAIRERTGAYEQYF. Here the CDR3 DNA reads TGTGCCATCAGGGAAAGGACAGGTGCCTACGAGCAGTACTTC.

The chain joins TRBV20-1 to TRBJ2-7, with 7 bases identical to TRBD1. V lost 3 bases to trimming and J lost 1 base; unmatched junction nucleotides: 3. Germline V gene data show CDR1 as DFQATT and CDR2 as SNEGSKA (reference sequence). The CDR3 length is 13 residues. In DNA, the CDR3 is TGCAGTGCTAGTGACAGGGTTTCCTACGAGCAGTACTTC. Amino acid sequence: CSASDRVSYEQYF.

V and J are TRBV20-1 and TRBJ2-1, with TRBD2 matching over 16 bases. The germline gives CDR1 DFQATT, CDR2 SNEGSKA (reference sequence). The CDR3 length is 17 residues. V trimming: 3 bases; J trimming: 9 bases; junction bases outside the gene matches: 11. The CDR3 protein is CSASGTSGRAVLGEQFF. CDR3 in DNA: TGCAGTGCTAGTGGGACTAGCGGGAGGGCCGTGTTGGGTGAGCAGTTCTTC.

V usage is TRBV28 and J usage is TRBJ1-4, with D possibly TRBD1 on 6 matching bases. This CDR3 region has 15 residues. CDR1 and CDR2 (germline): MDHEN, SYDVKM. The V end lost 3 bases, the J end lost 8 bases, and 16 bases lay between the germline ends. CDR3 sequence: CASSFSTGSYEKLFF. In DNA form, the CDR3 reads TGTGCCAGCAGTTTCTCCACAGGGTCGTACGAAAAACTGTTTTTT.

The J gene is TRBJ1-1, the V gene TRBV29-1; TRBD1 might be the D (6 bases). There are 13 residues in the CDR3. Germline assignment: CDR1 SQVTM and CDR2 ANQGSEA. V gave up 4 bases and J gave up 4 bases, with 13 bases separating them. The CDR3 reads CSVGQGLGTEAFF. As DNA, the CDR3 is TGCAGCGTTGGCCAGGGGTTGGGCACTGAAGCTTTCTTT. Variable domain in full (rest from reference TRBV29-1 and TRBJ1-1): SAVISQKPSRDICQRGTSLTIQCQVDSQVTMMFWYRQQPGQSLTLIATANQGSEATYESGFVIDKFPISRPNLTFSTLTVSNMSPEDSSIYLCSVGQGLGTEAFFGQGTRLTVV.

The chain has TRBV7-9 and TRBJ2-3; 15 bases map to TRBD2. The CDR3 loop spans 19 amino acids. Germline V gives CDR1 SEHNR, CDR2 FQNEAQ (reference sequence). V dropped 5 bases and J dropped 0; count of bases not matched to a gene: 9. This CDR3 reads CASSPSGTSGRFSTDTQYF. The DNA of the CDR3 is TGTGCCAGCAGCCCCTCCGGGACTAGCGGGAGGTTTAGCACAGATACGCAGTATTTT.

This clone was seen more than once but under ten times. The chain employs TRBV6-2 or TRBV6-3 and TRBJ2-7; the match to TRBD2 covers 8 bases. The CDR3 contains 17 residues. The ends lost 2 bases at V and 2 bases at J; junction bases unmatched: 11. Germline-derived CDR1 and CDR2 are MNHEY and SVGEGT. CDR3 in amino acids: CASSYPPRLAGAYEQYF. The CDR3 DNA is TGTGCCAGCAGTTACCCCCCCCGGCTAGCGGGCGCCTACGAGCAGTACTTC.

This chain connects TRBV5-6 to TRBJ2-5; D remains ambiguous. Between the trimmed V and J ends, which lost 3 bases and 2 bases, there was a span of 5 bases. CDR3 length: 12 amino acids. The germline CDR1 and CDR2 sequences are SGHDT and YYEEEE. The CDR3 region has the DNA TGTGCCAGCAGCTCACAACAAGAGACCCAGTACTTC. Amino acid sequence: CASSSQQETQYF.

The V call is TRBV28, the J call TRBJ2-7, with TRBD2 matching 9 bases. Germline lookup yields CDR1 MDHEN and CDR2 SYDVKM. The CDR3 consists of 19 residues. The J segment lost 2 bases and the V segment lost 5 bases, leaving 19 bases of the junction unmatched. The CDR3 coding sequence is TGTGCCAGCAGTCCCAGAGGGCTGGGACTAGCTCAACTAACCTACGAGCAGTACTTC. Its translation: CASSPRGLGLAQLTYEQYF.

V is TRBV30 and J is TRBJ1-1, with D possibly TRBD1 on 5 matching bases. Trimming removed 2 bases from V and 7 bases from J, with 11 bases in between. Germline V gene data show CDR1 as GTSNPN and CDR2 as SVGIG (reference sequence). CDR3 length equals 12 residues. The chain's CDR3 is CAWSNAGREAFF. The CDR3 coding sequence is TGTGCCTGGAGTAATGCAGGGCGTGAAGCTTTCTTT.

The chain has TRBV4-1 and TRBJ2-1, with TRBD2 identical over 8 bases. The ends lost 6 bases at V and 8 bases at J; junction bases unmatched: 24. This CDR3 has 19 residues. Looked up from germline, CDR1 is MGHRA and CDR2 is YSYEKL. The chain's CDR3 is CASSTPGLGSKGRSDEQFF. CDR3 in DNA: TGCGCCAGCAGTACACCGGGACTAGGGTCAAAGGGACGAAGCGATGAGCAGTTCTTC.

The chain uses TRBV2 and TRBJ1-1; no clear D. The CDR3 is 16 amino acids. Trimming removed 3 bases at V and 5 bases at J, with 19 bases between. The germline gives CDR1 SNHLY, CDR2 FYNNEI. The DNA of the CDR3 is TGTGCCAGCAGTGAGTTTGGTTTGGGCTCTTTAACTGAAGCTTTCTTT. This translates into CASSEFGLGSLTEAFF.

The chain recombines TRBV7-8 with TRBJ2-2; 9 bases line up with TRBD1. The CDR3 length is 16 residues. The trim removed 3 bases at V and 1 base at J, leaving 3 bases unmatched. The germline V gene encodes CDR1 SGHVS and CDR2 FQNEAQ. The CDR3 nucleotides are TGTGCCAGCAGCTTGGGGACAGGGAGGAACACCGGGGAGCTGTTTTTT. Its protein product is CASSLGTGRNTGELFF.

This CDR3 reads CASSLSGPQGFGYTF. CDR3 DNA sequence: TGTGCCAGCAGTTTATCAGGGCCCCAGGGTTTTGGCTACACCTTC. The rearrangement uses TRBV28 and TRBJ1-2, with D perhaps TRBD1 (5 bases). This CDR3 spans 15 amino acids. Per the germline V gene, CDR1 is MDHEN and CDR2 is SYDVKM. Trimming took 1 base from V and 7 from J, leaving 16 bases between them.

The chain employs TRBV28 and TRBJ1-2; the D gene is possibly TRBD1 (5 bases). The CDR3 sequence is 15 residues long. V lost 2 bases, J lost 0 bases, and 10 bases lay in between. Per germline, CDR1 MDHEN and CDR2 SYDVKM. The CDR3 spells CASSLGQGSNYGYTF. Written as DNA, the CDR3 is TGTGCCAGCAGTTTAGGGCAGGGCTCTAACTATGGCTACACCTTC.

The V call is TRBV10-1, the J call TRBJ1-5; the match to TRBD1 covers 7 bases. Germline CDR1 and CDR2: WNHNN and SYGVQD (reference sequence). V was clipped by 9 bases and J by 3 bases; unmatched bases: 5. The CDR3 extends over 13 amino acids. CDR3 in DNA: TGCGCCAGTGGGGACAGTGCCAATCAGCCCCAGCATTTT. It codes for CASGDSANQPQHF.

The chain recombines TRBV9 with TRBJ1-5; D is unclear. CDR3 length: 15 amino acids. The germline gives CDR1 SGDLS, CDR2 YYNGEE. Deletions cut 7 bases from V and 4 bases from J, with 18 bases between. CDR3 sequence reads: CASSLGHGGNQPQHF. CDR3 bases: TGTGCCAGCTCCCTCGGGCACGGCGGGAATCAGCCCCAGCATTTT.

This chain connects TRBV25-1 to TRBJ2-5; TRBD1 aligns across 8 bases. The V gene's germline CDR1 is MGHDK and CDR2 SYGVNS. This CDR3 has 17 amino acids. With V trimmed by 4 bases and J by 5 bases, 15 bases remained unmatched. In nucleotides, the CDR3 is TGTGCCAGCAGTGCTCGAGGACAGGGCCATGGCGATGAGACCCAGTACTTC. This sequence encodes CASSARGQGHGDETQYF.

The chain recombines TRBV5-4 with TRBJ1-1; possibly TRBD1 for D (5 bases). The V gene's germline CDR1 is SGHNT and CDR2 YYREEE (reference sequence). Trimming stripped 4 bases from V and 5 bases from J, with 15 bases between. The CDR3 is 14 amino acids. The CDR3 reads CASSGIEEGTEAFF. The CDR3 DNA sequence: TGTGCCAGCAGCGGGATCGAGGAGGGGACTGAAGCTTTCTTT. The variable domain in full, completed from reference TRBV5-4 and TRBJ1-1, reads ETGVTQSPTHLIKTRGQQVTLRCSSQSGHNTVSWYQQALGQGPQFIFQYYREEENGRGNFPPRFSGLQFPNYSSELNVNALELDDSALYLCASSGIEEGTEAFFGQGTRLTVV.

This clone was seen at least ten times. In DNA form, the CDR3 reads TGTGCCAGCAGCAAGGACAGGGGAGAAGGGTCACCCCTCCACTTT. Residues: CASSKDRGEGSPLHF. This rearrangement joins TRBV5-4 to TRBJ1-6; the match to TRBD1 covers 9 bases. There are 15 residues in the CDR3. CDR1 SGHNT and CDR2 YYREEE come from the germline V gene (reference sequence). V dropped 4 bases and J dropped 10; count of bases not matched to a gene: 9.

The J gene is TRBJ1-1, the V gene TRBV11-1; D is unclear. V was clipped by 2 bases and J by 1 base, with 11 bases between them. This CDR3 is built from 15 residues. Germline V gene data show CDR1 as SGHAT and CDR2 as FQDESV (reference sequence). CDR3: CASSLRRATNTEAFF. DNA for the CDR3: TGTGCCAGCAGCTTAAGGAGGGCCACGAACACTGAAGCTTTCTTT.

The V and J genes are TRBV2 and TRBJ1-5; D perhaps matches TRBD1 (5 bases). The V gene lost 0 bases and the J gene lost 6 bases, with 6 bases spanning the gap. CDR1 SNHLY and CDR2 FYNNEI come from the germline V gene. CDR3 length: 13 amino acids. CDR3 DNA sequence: TGTGCCAGCAGTGAAGCGCAGGGTCAGCCCCAGCATTTT. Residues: CASSEAQGQPQHF.

The CDR3 DNA follows: TGTGCCAGCACCCCGTTGGAGGGCTTCGGCTACACCTTC. Residues: CASTPLEGFGYTF. The chain carries TRBV6-5 and TRBJ1-2; D not resolved. The CDR3 length is 13 residues. V lost 7 bases to trimming and J lost 8 bases, with 17 bases between them. The germline gives CDR1 MNHEY, CDR2 SVGAGI.